The 22 T cell receptor beta chains below come from one sample, sequenced in a study of blood T cell repertoires in COVID-19. Produced via immunoSEQ multiplex PCR; TCRdb's table is partial and in-frame only. The repertoire holds 190,000 or so clones, with approximately 88% as singletons. Sequencing used peripheral blood. These receptors originate from a woman in her thirties with acute or convalescent COVID-19.

A remark on this clone: The CDR3 does not close with the conserved phenylalanine or tryptophan, likely indicating a read error. It is unclear where the CDR3 begins or ends on the DNA, so no DNA is shown, and the CDR3 is as TCRdb lists it. CDR3 protein: CSARSLLEV. V is TRBV20-1 and J is TRBJ1-1. Germline V gene data show CDR1 as DFQATT and CDR2 as SNEGSKA (reference sequence). The CDR3 comprises 9 residues, both ends counted.

This chain uses TRBV6-5 with TRBJ1-5; D gene uncertain. In germline, CDR1 is MNHEY, CDR2 SVGAGI. This CDR3 has 13 amino acids. With 8 bases removed from V and 3 bases from J, the gap between germline ends came to 11 bases. CDR3 sequence: CASRVQNNQPQHF. The CDR3 nucleotides are TGTGCCAGCCGGGTTCAGAACAATCAGCCCCAGCATTTT.

The rearrangement uses TRBV2 and TRBJ2-2, with 8 bases identical to TRBD1. The V segment lost 3 bases and the J segment 5 bases; nucleotides outside the gene matches: 2. This CDR3 comprises 14 residues. CDR1 and CDR2 from the germline V gene are SNHLY and FYNNEI. Here the CDR3 reads CASSDTGGTGELFF. Written as DNA, the CDR3 is TGTGCCAGCAGTGATACAGGGGGTACCGGGGAGCTGTTTTTT.

This chain connects TRBV28 to TRBJ1-1, with 7 bases matching TRBD1. Germline lookup yields CDR1 MDHEN and CDR2 SYDVKM. The CDR3 has 14 residues. V gave up 5 bases and J gave up 0 bases; unmatched junction bases: 3. The CDR3 here is CASSPGQLNTEAFF. Here the CDR3 DNA reads TGTGCCAGCAGTCCGGGACAGCTGAACACTGAAGCTTTCTTT.

To note about this clone: Other DNA sequences of this sample code for an identical CDR3. The chain is built from TRBV19 and TRBJ1-5; 7 bases are shared with TRBD1. The junction had 3 bases not matched to a gene; V was cut back by 3 bases and J by 7 bases. Germline-derived CDR1 and CDR2 are LNHDA and SQIVND (reference sequence). The CDR3 length is 13 residues. CDR3 nucleotides: TGTGCCAGTAGTATCGACAGGGTACAGCCCCAGCATTTT. It yields the protein CASSIDRVQPQHF.

The genes are TRBV6-1 and TRBJ1-5; 7 nucleotides agree with TRBD1. V was pared by 1 base and J by 5 bases, with 5 bases of the junction left unmatched. Germline V gene lookup returns CDR1 MNHNS and CDR2 SASEGT. The CDR3 totals 15 residues. As DNA, the CDR3 is TGTGCCAGCAGTGAAGGGGTAGACAGGGATCAGCCCCAGCATTTT. Translation: CASSEGVDRDQPQHF.

V usage is TRBV7-2 and J usage is TRBJ2-2; tentative D call: TRBD2 (6 bases). The CDR3 is made up of 14 amino acids. From germline, CDR1 is SGHTA and CDR2 FQGNSA. Trimming removed 5 bases from V and 4 bases from J, with 11 bases in between. The CDR3 region has the DNA TGTGCCAGCAGCCGGGAGTCGGGCACCGGGGAGCTGTTTTTT. Translated, it gives CASSRESGTGELFF.

The chain links TRBV4-2 to TRBJ2-3, with TRBD2 matching 11 bases. V gave up 1 base and J gave up 6 bases; unmatched junction bases: 3. Per germline, CDR1 LGHNA and CDR2 YNFKEQ. The CDR3 runs 15 residues. The CDR3, as DNA: TGTGCCAGCAGCCAAGCTAGCGGGAGGTCCGATACGCAGTATTTT. As protein: CASSQASGRSDTQYF.

DNA for the CDR3: TGCAGCGTTGAGATACTAGCGGGAGGATCCTACGAGCAGTACTTC. Protein: CSVEILAGGSYEQYF. The gene calls are TRBV29-1 and TRBJ2-7, with TRBD2 matching over 12 bases. CDR3 length equals 15 residues. Germline loops: CDR1 SQVTM, CDR2 ANQGSEA. Trimming at V came to 3 bases and at J to 1 base, leaving 4 bases not matched to a gene.

V and J are TRBV2 and TRBJ2-7, with a tentative D call TRBD2 (5 bases). V gave up 8 bases and J gave up 3 bases, with 14 bases separating them. Germline V gene sequence: CDR1 SNHLY, CDR2 FYNNEI. This CDR3 is 13 amino acids long. CDR3 residues: CASGSPGLYEQYF. The CDR3 DNA follows: TGTGCCAGCGGGAGCCCCGGCCTCTACGAGCAGTACTTC.

The table lists this clone with a few counts. J is TRBJ2-7 and V is TRBV28; D might be TRBD1 (6 bases). V was pared by 2 bases and J by 5 bases, with 7 bases between. Germline CDR1 MDHEN, CDR2 SYDVKM. This CDR3 region has 12 residues. CDR3 DNA: TGTGCCAGCAGTTTAACAGGGCACGAGCAGTACTTC. Its protein product is CASSLTGHEQYF.

DNA of the CDR3: TGTGCCAGCAGTGTCCAGGGCGGTGAGAATGAAAAACTGTTTTTT. Residues: CASSVQGGENEKLFF. This rearrangement joins TRBV2 to TRBJ1-4, with a weak D call TRBD1 (5 bases). Germline V gene sequence: CDR1 SNHLY, CDR2 FYNNEI. The CDR3 has 15 residues. V was cut by 4 bases and J by 5 bases, with 14 bases left in between.

This clone was counted a single time. The V call is TRBV15, the J call TRBJ1-6; D unclear. The CDR3 runs to 14 residues. The germline CDR1 and CDR2 sequences are LNHNV and YYDKDF (reference sequence). The germline V and J ends were trimmed by 0 bases and 10 bases, with 10 bases remaining between them. The DNA of the CDR3 is TGTGCCACCAGCAGAGATCGGACGGGGTCACCCCTCCACTTT. This sequence encodes CATSRDRTGSPLHF.

V usage is TRBV27 and J usage is TRBJ2-3, with TRBD2 identical over 14 bases. Germline CDR1 reads MNHEY; CDR2 reads SMNVEV (reference sequence). Trimming at V came to 6 bases and at J to 5 bases, leaving 10 bases not matched to a gene. The CDR3 length is 17 residues. The CDR3 reads CASRLPGLAGVGDTQYF. CDR3 bases: TGTGCCAGCAGACTCCCGGGACTAGCGGGAGTTGGAGATACGCAGTATTTT.

The rearrangement links TRBV3-1 (or the pseudogene TRBV3-2) to TRBJ2-1; the match to TRBD2 covers 10 bases. J lost 10 bases, V lost 4 bases, and 4 bases had no gene match. Germline loops: CDR1 LGHDT, CDR2 YNNKEL (reference sequence). The CDR3 has 13 amino acids. CDR3 loop: CASSPPAGGEQFF. The CDR3, as DNA: TGTGCCAGCAGCCCCCCAGCGGGAGGGGAGCAGTTCTTC.

The chain recombines TRBV30 with TRBJ2-7, with 11 bases aligning to TRBD2. The length of the CDR3 is 14 residues. The junction had 6 bases not matched to a gene; V was cut back by 4 bases and J by 4 bases. Germline V lookup: CDR1 GTSNPN, CDR2 SVGIG (reference sequence). CDR3 sequence: CAWTSGRKGYEQYF. In DNA, the CDR3 is TGTGCCTGGACTAGCGGGAGGAAAGGTTACGAGCAGTACTTC.

The V gene is TRBV6-5, the J gene TRBJ1-6; TRBD1 agrees at 7 bases. Germline V gene sequence: CDR1 MNHEY, CDR2 SVGAGI. Trimming took 2 bases from V and 14 from J; bases not matched to a gene: 3. This CDR3 spans 12 amino acids. The CDR3 reads CASSYAQGALHF. CDR3 DNA sequence: TGTGCCAGCAGTTACGCCCAGGGGGCCCTCCACTTT.

V is TRBV6-5 and J is TRBJ1-1, with D unresolved. Trimming pared 8 bases from V and 7 bases from J, leaving 8 bases between. There are 10 residues in the CDR3. Looked up from germline, CDR1 is MNHEY and CDR2 is SVGAGI. The CDR3, as DNA: TGTGCCAGCCAGGCGCTTGAAGCTTTCTTT. Amino acids: CASQALEAFF.

V and J are TRBV4-2 and TRBJ2-7, with TRBD2 identical over 10 bases. There are 16 residues in the CDR3. V was pared by 4 bases and J by 3 bases, with 9 bases of the junction left unmatched. Looked up from germline, CDR1 is LGHNA and CDR2 is YNFKEQ. The CDR3 nucleotides read TGTGCCAGCAGCCGGAACAAAGCGGGAGGGAGCTACGAGCAGTACTTC. This encodes CASSRNKAGGSYEQYF.

This chain uses TRBV4-1 with TRBJ2-7; 10 bases map to TRBD1. Germline V gene data show CDR1 as MGHRA and CDR2 as YSYEKL. After removal of 1 base from V and 8 bases from J, the junction contained 8 bases not matched to a gene. CDR3 length: 15 residues. The CDR3 DNA follows: TGCGCCAGCAGCCAAGTTCCGGGACAGGGGCCCCAGCAGTACTTC. It specifies CASSQVPGQGPQQYF.

The chain couples TRBV11-3 to TRBJ1-6, with D perhaps matching TRBD1 (5 bases). V dropped 5 bases and J dropped 9 bases, with 20 bases sitting between them. Germline V gene data show CDR1 as SGHNT and CDR2 as YENEEA. The CDR3 extends over 16 amino acids. In DNA, the CDR3 is TGTGCCAGCAGCCCCTTGGGGGGGGACGGAGGTTCACCCCTCCACTTT. Translation: CASSPLGGDGGSPLHF.

The CDR3 spells CARGGRQSTPETQYF. The CDR3 region has the DNA TGTGCCAGGGGGGGTCGACAGTCGACGCCCGAGACCCAGTACTTC. The chain has TRBV21-1 and TRBJ2-5; the table's TRBD2 call for D was not verified on the DNA. TRBV21-1 is annotated as a pseudogene. The CDR3 loop spans 15 amino acids.